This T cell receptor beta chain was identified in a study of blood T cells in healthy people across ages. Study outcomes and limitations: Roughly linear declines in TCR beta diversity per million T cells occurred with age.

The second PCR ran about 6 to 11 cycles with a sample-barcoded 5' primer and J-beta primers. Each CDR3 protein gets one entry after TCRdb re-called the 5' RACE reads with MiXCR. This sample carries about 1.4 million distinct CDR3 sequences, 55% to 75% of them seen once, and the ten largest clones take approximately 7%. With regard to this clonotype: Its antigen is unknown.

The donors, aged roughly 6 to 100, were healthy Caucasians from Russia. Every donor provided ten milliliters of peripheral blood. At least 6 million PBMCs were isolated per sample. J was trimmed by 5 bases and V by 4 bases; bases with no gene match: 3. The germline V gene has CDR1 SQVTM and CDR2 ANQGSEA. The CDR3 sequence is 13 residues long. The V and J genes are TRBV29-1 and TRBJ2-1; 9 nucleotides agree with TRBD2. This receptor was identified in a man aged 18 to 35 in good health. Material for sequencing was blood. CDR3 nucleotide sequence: TGCAGCGTTGGCGGGAGGGCCAACAATGAGCAGTTCTTC. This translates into CSVGGRANNEQFF.